The clone carrying this T cell receptor (beta chain) appeared many times. What it binds is unknown. TCRdb reprocessed the multiplex PCR reads with MiXCR, giving one entry per CDR3 protein. The table lists over 20,000 distinct CDR3 sequences, 25% to 35% of them singletons. Trimming cost V 7 bases and J 6 bases; bases outside gene matches: 12. This CDR3 region has 16 residues. CDR1 is MNHNY, CDR2 SVGAGI, per germline (reference sequence). The data stem from a study of breast tumors, draining lymph nodes, adjacent tissues. Study-level results: Luminal-like breast cancer showed significantly higher tumor–nontumor repertoire similarity than basal-like.

Sequencing input: breast tumor tissue. The V call is TRBV6-6, the J call TRBJ2-7; 13 positions agree with TRBD2. The receptor was isolated from a female donor with breast cancer. Some clones in this sample may be carry-over from other donors' samples. CDR3 in DNA: TGTGCCAGCACCGACCGGGCTGGACTAGCGGGAGCCGAGCAGTACTTC. Translation: CASTDRAGLAGAEQYF.